The present T cell receptor (beta chain) was sequenced within a study of blood T cell repertoires in COVID-19. Study background: Spain, Italy and the United States supplied samples that represented acute and convalescent COVID-19. In each case, the material was cDNA or gDNA derived from T cells, B-cell-depleted T cells, or PBMCs.

Germline values: CDR1 MNHNY, CDR2 SVGAGI (reference sequence). V lost 2 bases to trimming and J lost 1 base, with 9 bases between them. CDR3 length equals 16 residues. Using immunoSEQ multiplex PCR, the repertoire was profiled, and TCRdb retains in-frame clones only, with some absent. The data hold around 130,000 clones, with around three quarters observed a single time. Sequencing was carried out using peripheral blood. The chain uses TRBV6-6 and TRBJ1-6, with a possible D match to TRBD1 (5 bases). The TCR sequence derives from a human donor in a cohort sampled during active COVID-19. CDR3 sequence (DNA): TGTGCCAGCAGTTACGCGCGGGGGTCCTATAATTCACCCCTCCACTTT. Translating it yields CASSYARGSYNSPLHF.